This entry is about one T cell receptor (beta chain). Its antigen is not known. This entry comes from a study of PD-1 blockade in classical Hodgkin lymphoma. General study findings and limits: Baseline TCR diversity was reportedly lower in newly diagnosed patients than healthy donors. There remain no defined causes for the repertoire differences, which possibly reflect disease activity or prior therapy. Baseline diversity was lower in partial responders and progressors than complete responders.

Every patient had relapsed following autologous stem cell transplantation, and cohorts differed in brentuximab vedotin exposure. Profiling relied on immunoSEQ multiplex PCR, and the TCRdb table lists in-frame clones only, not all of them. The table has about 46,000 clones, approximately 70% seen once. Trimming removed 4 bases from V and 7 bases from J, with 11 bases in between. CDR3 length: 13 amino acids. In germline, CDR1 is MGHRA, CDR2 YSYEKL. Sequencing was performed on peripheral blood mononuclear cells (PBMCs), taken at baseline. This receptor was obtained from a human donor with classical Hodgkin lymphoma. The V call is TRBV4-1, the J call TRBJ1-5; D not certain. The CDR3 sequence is CASSPLRNQPQHF. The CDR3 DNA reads TGCGCCAGCAGCCCTCTCCGTAACCAGCCCCAGCATTTT.